This T cell receptor (beta chain) was recovered during a study of blood T cell repertoires in COVID-19. Background on the study: The United States, Italy and Spain supplied acute and convalescent COVID-19 samples. Sources were T cells, B-cell-depleted T cells, or PBMCs; the material itself was cDNA or gDNA.

This clone has a handful of counts. The length of the CDR3 is 17 residues. V lost 6 bases and J 2 bases, leaving 22 bases between the germline ends. Germline values: CDR1 LNHDA, CDR2 SQIVND (reference sequence). The protocol was immunoSEQ multiplex PCR, while the TCRdb copy is restricted to in-frame clones and leaves out a portion. The sample contains 200,000 to 250,000 clones, approximately 90% of which appear only once. This clonotype was sampled from a man between 45 and 60 years old with acute or convalescent COVID-19. The gene calls are TRBV19 and TRBJ1-2; the D gene is possibly TRBD1 (5 bases). The sequenced sample was peripheral blood. CDR3 residues: CASSETRRVQSNYGYTF. Here the CDR3 DNA reads TGTGCCAGTAGCGAGACGCGCAGGGTCCAATCAAACTATGGCTACACCTTC.